The present entry profiles one T cell receptor beta chain with its context. No antigen is known for it. This entry comes from a study of cytomegalovirus exposure and HLA in healthy donors. Study conclusions and caveats: High specificity and sensitivity for cytomegalovirus status were reported for the classifier. A few CMV-associated chains were confirmed in vitro to be specific for CMV antigens.

In germline, CDR1 is SGHVS, CDR2 FQNEAQ. The CDR3 is 16 amino acids. V shed 5 bases, J shed 0 bases, and the junction held 5 bases outside the gene matches. Clones were sequenced by immunoSEQ multiplex PCR, and TCRdb holds only the in-frame ones, with some missing. The sample has tens of thousands of clones, around nine tenths seen once. The TCR originated in a woman aged 18-29 years in good health and CMV-seropositive. The chain links TRBV7-8 to TRBJ2-7, with 12 nucleotides matching TRBD2. The sample was PBMCs. The chain's CDR3 is CASSLLAGGSSYEQYF. The CDR3 DNA reads as TGTGCCAGCAGCCTCCTAGCGGGAGGGAGCTCCTACGAGCAGTACTTC.